Below are 28 T cell receptor beta chains sequenced from a single sample in a study of T cell repertoires in cytomegalovirus infection. TCRdb called the reads again in MiXCR, with one record for every CDR3 protein. The sample gives approximately 110,000 distinct CDR3 sequences, about 30% of which show up once; around two fifths is in the top ten. Their target antigens are unknown. Here the sequenced sample was CD8+ T cells from cultured PBMCs, taken from culture after CMV antigen stimulation. All receptors derive from a human donor in good health (CMV status not recorded). Some clones in this sample may be carry-over from other donors' samples.

V and J are TRBV4-2 and TRBJ2-7; maybe TRBD2 (7 bases). Trimming took off 1 base at V and 5 bases at J, with 21 bases between the two ends. The CDR3 covers 17 residues. Germline values: CDR1 LGHNA, CDR2 YNFKEQ. CDR3 in amino acids: CASSQGTGLSGRDEQYF. The CDR3 bases are TGTGCCAGCAGCCAAGGAACAGGGCTTAGTGGGAGGGACGAGCAGTACTTC.

The chain is built from TRBV5-5 and TRBJ1-1; D unresolved. The CDR3 totals 14 residues. The V gene lost 0 bases and the J gene lost 2 bases, with 8 bases spanning the gap. CDR1 is SGHKS and CDR2 is YYEKEE in the germline V gene (reference sequence). The CDR3 nucleotides are TGTGCCAGCAGCTTGGCACGGTATAACACTGAAGCTTTCTTT. This translates into CASSLARYNTEAFF.

This clonotype was counted only a few times. The chain links TRBV7-6 to TRBJ2-1, with 7 bases identical to TRBD1. From germline, CDR1 is SGHVS and CDR2 FNYEAQ. After removal of 2 bases from V and 8 bases from J, the junction contained 18 bases not matched to a gene. CDR3 length: 18 residues. The CDR3 here is CASSLRTLRDRAPHEQFF. Here the CDR3 DNA reads TGTGCCAGCAGCTTAAGAACCCTCCGAGACAGGGCTCCGCATGAGCAGTTCTTC.

The J gene is TRBJ2-7, the V gene TRBV11-2, with D maybe TRBD2 (6 bases). Trimming cost V 5 bases and J 0 bases, with 17 bases left between them. Germline V gene sequence: CDR1 SGHAT, CDR2 FQNNGV. The CDR3 covers 16 residues. CDR3 coding DNA: TGTGCCAGCAGCCCCTGGTCTGGGGGAGGCTCCTACGAGCAGTACTTC. Translating gives CASSPWSGGGSYEQYF.

The V gene is TRBV12-3 or TRBV12-4, the J gene TRBJ1-5, with a possible D match to TRBD1 (6 bases). The CDR3 covers 16 residues. The ends were cut back, 2 bases at V and 5 bases at J, with 16 bases in the middle. The CDR3 bases are TGTGCCAGCAGTTTAAGGGTCAGGGGTTCCGATCAGCCCCAGCATTTT. This encodes CASSLRVRGSDQPQHF.

The V gene is TRBV20-1, the J gene TRBJ1-2, with D uncertain. Germline loops: CDR1 DFQATT, CDR2 SNEGSKA (reference sequence). Trimming stripped 0 bases from V and 2 bases from J, with 19 bases between. The CDR3 totals 17 residues. The CDR3 region is CSAREVPRAAPNYGYTF. CDR3 coding DNA: TGCAGTGCTAGAGAAGTCCCCCGGGCAGCTCCAAACTATGGCTACACCTTC.

The chain is built from TRBV27 and TRBJ2-2; maybe TRBD2 (7 bases). The V gene lost 7 bases and the J gene lost 5 bases, with 20 bases spanning the gap. Looked up from germline, CDR1 is MNHEY and CDR2 is SMNVEV (reference sequence). The CDR3 totals 16 residues. CDR3 sequence (DNA): TGTGCCAGCACCTTAGGGGGGAGGGGAGCAACCGGGGAGCTGTTTTTT. It specifies CASTLGGRGATGELFF.

This chain connects TRBV28 to TRBJ2-1; TRBD2 matches at 7 bases. Germline CDR1 MDHEN, CDR2 SYDVKM. The CDR3 is made up of 15 amino acids. V was clipped by 5 bases and J by 8 bases; unmatched bases: 12. The CDR3 here is CASSTPRLAVHEQFF. CDR3 sequence (DNA): TGTGCCAGCAGTACGCCACGACTAGCAGTGCATGAGCAGTTCTTC.

The rearrangement uses TRBV7-2 and TRBJ2-7; 7 bases match TRBD2. CDR1 SGHTA and CDR2 FQGNSA come from the germline V gene. J was trimmed by 2 bases and V by 3 bases; bases with no gene match: 7. This CDR3 is 15 amino acids long. The CDR3: CASSFPWGGAYEQYF. In nucleotides, the CDR3 is TGTGCCAGCAGCTTTCCCTGGGGGGGAGCCTACGAGCAGTACTTC.

The V call is TRBV28, the J call TRBJ2-1; TRBD1 might be the D (6 bases). Looked up from germline, CDR1 is MDHEN and CDR2 is SYDVKM. V was trimmed by 8 bases and J by 4 bases, leaving 21 bases between them. The CDR3 is 16 residues long. The CDR3 DNA is TGTGCCAGCCTAGAAAGGACAGATCTACTTTACAATGAGCAGTTCTTC. Protein sequence: CASLERTDLLYNEQFF.

The V gene is TRBV6-2 or TRBV6-3, the J gene TRBJ1-5; 9 bases match TRBD1. Losses at the gene ends were 0 bases for V and 5 bases for J; bases not matched to a gene: 17. CDR3 length: 20 amino acids. CDR1 MNHEY and CDR2 SVGEGT come from the germline V gene. The CDR3 DNA sequence: TGTGCCAGCAGTTACTCGATTAGTACGGCGAGGACAGGGGAGGATCAGCCCCAGCATTTT. Translated: CASSYSISTARTGEDQPQHF.

This clonotype was seen a few times. The chain is built from TRBV27 and TRBJ1-4; D remains ambiguous. The CDR3 contains 17 residues. V was pared by 0 bases and J by 7 bases, with 18 bases between. The germline gives CDR1 MNHEY, CDR2 SMNVEV (reference sequence). The CDR3 is CASSLSMSGVAGEKLFF. The CDR3 bases are TGTGCCAGCAGTTTATCGATGTCTGGGGTTGCGGGTGAAAAACTGTTTTTT.

With regard to this clonotype: An end of the junction differs from the germline gene, which may be a read error. J is TRBJ2-7 and V is TRBV4-1, with D perhaps TRBD1 or TRBD2 (5 bases each). This CDR3 spans 14 amino acids. The germline CDR1 and CDR2 sequences are MGHRA and YSYEKL. In nucleotides, the CDR3 is TGTGCCAGCAGCCAAAACGTTGAGTGGGGGAAGCAGTACTTC. Translation gives CASSQNVEWGKQYF.

This clonotype was observed a few times. This chain links TRBV7-2 with TRBJ2-5, with 9 bases fitting TRBD2. Germline CDR1 SGHTA, CDR2 FQGNSA. V was pared by 3 bases and J by 1 base, with 6 bases of the junction left unmatched. The CDR3 contains 16 residues. In DNA form, the CDR3 reads TGTGCCAGCAGCTTGCGGCTAGCGGGGACCCAAGAGACCCAGTACTTC. Residues: CASSLRLAGTQETQYF.

This clonotype was counted between two and nine times. V is TRBV6-1 and J is TRBJ2-7; the D gene is possibly TRBD1 (5 bases). Trimming removed 3 bases from V and 3 bases from J, with 6 bases in between. The CDR3 totals 12 residues. Germline V gives CDR1 MNHNS, CDR2 SASEGT. The CDR3 loop reads CASSDQGYEQYF. The CDR3 DNA follows: TGTGCCAGCAGTGACCAGGGCTACGAGCAGTACTTC.

There are a few counts of this clonotype. The gene calls are TRBV10-3 and TRBJ2-7, with D maybe TRBD2 (6 bases). Germline loops: CDR1 ENHRY, CDR2 SYGVKD. Trimming cost V 6 bases and J 6 bases, with 12 bases left between them. The CDR3 consists of 12 residues. In nucleotides, the CDR3 is TGTGCCATCAGCCCTAGCGTCCCCGAGCAGTACTTC. It is translated as CAISPSVPEQYF.

This clonotype was detected many times. This chain joins TRBV7-2 and TRBJ2-1; no reliable D call. V gave up 5 bases and J gave up 2 bases, with 16 bases separating them. CDR1 is SGHTA and CDR2 is FQGNSA in the germline V gene. The CDR3 totals 16 residues. The CDR3 spells CASSADSYTTYNEQFF. For the CDR3, the DNA is TGTGCCAGCAGCGCCGACTCCTATACCACCTACAATGAGCAGTTCTTC.

In this sample, this clonotype turned up a few times. The chain combines TRBV7-8 with TRBJ1-6, with D perhaps TRBD1 (5 bases). The V and J ends lost 1 base and 9 bases respectively, with 13 bases between them. CDR1 and CDR2 (germline): SGHVS, FQNEAQ. CDR3 size: 15 residues. CDR3 sequence: CASSLDVGGTSPLHF. For the CDR3, the DNA is TGTGCCAGCAGCTTAGATGTTGGGGGGACTTCACCCCTCCACTTT.

This clonotype has just a few counts. The CDR3 protein is CASSFGSSGANVLTF. The DNA for the CDR3 is TGTGCCAGCAGTTTCGGCAGCTCTGGGGCCAACGTCCTGACTTTC. V gene TRBV28 combines with J gene TRBJ2-6; D unclear. This CDR3 contains 15 residues. Trimming took 3 bases from V and 0 from J, leaving 6 bases between them. Germline CDR1 is MDHEN and CDR2 is SYDVKM.

V is TRBV12-3 or TRBV12-4 and J is TRBJ1-1; 8 bases agree with TRBD1. The junction had 6 bases not matched to a gene; V was cut back by 5 bases and J by 4 bases. CDR3 size: 14 residues. The CDR3 is CASSPPQGATEAFF. The CDR3 DNA sequence: TGTGCCAGCAGTCCACCCCAGGGGGCCACTGAAGCTTTCTTT.

This sequence joins TRBV27 and TRBJ1-1; 10 bases fit TRBD1. CDR3 length: 15 residues. The V segment lost 4 bases and the J segment 3 bases; nucleotides outside the gene matches: 5. Per the germline V gene, CDR1 is MNHEY and CDR2 is SMNVEV (reference sequence). The CDR3 loop reads CASSYFGQGDTEAFF. The CDR3, as DNA: TGTGCCAGCAGTTACTTCGGACAGGGGGACACTGAAGCTTTCTTT.

This clonotype was seen repeatedly, ten times or more. The rearrangement joins TRBV6-1 to TRBJ1-5, with 9 bases identical to TRBD1. This CDR3 is 14 amino acids long. The germline V gene encodes CDR1 MNHNS and CDR2 SASEGT. V shed 6 bases, J shed 5 bases, and the junction held 5 bases outside the gene matches. DNA for the CDR3: TGTGCCAGCAGGAAGGGACAGGGTCATCAGCCCCAGCATTTT. The encoded protein is CASRKGQGHQPQHF.

The V gene is TRBV2, the J gene TRBJ1-3; weak D call: TRBD1 (6 bases). The ends were cut back, 5 bases at V and 11 bases at J, with 13 bases in the middle. There are 12 residues in the CDR3. Germline lookup yields CDR1 SNHLY and CDR2 FYNNEI. Written as DNA, the CDR3 is TGTGCCAGCAGTCTGACTAACAGGGCCATATATTTT. As protein: CASSLTNRAIYF.

The chain is built from TRBV4-1 and TRBJ2-4, with a tentative D call TRBD2 (7 bases). V was trimmed by 0 bases and J by 4 bases, leaving 13 bases between them. Germline CDR1 and CDR2: MGHRA and YSYEKL. The CDR3 is 16 residues long. The CDR3 DNA follows: TGCGCCAGCAGCCAAGATGGGAGGGGGACAAAAAACATTCAGTACTTC. Translating it yields CASSQDGRGTKNIQYF.

This clonotype has just a few counts. The rearrangement links TRBV2 to TRBJ1-2, with no clear D. This CDR3 is 14 amino acids long. V shed 6 bases and J shed 8 bases, with 19 bases lying between them. Germline V gene data show CDR1 as SNHLY and CDR2 as FYNNEI. CDR3 protein: CASREGGDYAGYTF. DNA of the CDR3: TGTGCCAGCAGGGAGGGCGGAGATTATGCGGGCTACACCTTC.

V and J are TRBV10-3 and TRBJ2-7; weak D call: TRBD2 (6 bases). Trimming took 2 bases from V and 3 from J, leaving 8 bases between them. The CDR3 is 13 residues long. Germline lookup yields CDR1 ENHRY and CDR2 SYGVKD. The DNA for the CDR3 is TGTGCCATCAGTGAGGGAGGGGTCTACGAGCAGTACTTC. This gives the protein CAISEGGVYEQYF.

The chain links TRBV7-3 to TRBJ2-7, with D perhaps matching TRBD1 (6 bases). Germline V gene lookup returns CDR1 SGHTA and CDR2 FQGTGA. Trimming took off 5 bases at V and 0 bases at J, with 14 bases between the two ends. The CDR3 is made up of 15 amino acids. The CDR3 DNA reads as TGTGCCAGCAGCCCCAGGGGCGGCGGCTCCTACGAGCAGTACTTC. It specifies CASSPRGGGSYEQYF.

This clonotype was seen a few times. V and J are TRBV5-6 and TRBJ1-2, with D possibly being TRBD1 (5 bases). In germline, CDR1 is SGHDT, CDR2 YYEEEE. Trimming removed 3 bases at V and 2 bases at J, with 14 bases between. The CDR3 is made up of 15 amino acids. The CDR3 region is CASSSGGGTNYGYTF. The CDR3 nucleotides are TGTGCCAGCAGCTCGGGCGGGGGGACCAACTATGGCTACACCTTC.